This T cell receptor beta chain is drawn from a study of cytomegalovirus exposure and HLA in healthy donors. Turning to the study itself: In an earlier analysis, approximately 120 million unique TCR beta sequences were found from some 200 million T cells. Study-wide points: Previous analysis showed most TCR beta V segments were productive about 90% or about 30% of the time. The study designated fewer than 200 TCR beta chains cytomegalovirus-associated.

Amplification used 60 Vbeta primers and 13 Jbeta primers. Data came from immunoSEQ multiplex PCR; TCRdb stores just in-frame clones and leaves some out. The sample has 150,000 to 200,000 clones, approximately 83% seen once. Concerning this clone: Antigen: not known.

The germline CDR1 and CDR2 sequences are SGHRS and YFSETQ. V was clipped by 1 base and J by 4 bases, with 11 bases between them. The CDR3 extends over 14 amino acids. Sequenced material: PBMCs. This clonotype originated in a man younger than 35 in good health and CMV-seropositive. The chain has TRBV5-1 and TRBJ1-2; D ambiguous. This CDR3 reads CASSLSLGLYGYTF. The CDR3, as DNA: TGCGCCAGCAGCTTGAGTCTAGGCCTCTATGGCTACACCTTC.